Listed here are 26 T cell receptor beta chains from one sample, sequenced in a study of blood T cell repertoires in COVID-19. Clones were read by immunoSEQ multiplex PCR, and TCRdb kept only the in-frame ones, dropping some. The sample holds approximately 200,000 clones, roughly nine tenths seen once. The sample taken for sequencing was PBMCs or T cells enriched from blood (not recorded which). These receptor sequences come from a woman aged 40 to 55 with acute COVID-19.

On this clone: Other DNA sequences in the sample encode the same CDR3. The chain joins TRBV7-2 to TRBJ2-3; 14 bases agree with TRBD2. Trimming removed 5 bases from V and 1 base from J; junction bases left unmatched: 2. Germline V CDR1 and CDR2: SGHTA, FQGNSA. This CDR3 region has 16 residues. CDR3 amino acids: CASSLGLAGGTDTQYF. The DNA of the CDR3 is TGTGCCAGCAGCCTGGGACTAGCGGGGGGCACAGATACGCAGTATTTT.

The gene calls are TRBV5-1 and TRBJ1-4; D might be TRBD1 (5 bases). Trimming left V 7 bases short and J 8 bases short, with 15 bases between. Germline assignment: CDR1 SGHRS and CDR2 YFSETQ. The CDR3 consists of 13 residues. The CDR3 bases are TGCGCCAGCCGGGCAGTGGGGCGAGAAAAACTGTTTTTT. This codes for CASRAVGREKLFF.

For this clone: The junction shows a germline mismatch at one end, possibly a read error. The gene calls are TRBV18 and TRBJ2-2; D remains ambiguous. The CDR3 runs 13 residues. Per germline, CDR1 KGHSH and CDR2 LQKENI. The CDR3 region has the DNA TGTGCCAGCTCTCCACTGGAGAGCGGGGAGCTGTTTTTT. It encodes CASSPLESGELFF.

The chain joins TRBV27 to TRBJ2-7; TRBD1 aligns across 8 bases. The junction had 10 bases not matched to a gene; V was cut back by 6 bases and J by 6 bases. The CDR3 loop spans 14 amino acids. Germline CDR1 MNHEY, CDR2 SMNVEV (reference sequence). As DNA, the CDR3 is TGTGCCAGCAGCAAAGTCCGGGACAGGCCCGAGCAGTACTTC. Amino acids: CASSKVRDRPEQYF.

The chain couples TRBV11-2 to TRBJ1-6, with 10 positions matching TRBD1. This CDR3 is 17 amino acids long. Trimming cost V 4 bases and J 1 base; bases outside gene matches: 4. Germline V CDR1 and CDR2: SGHAT, FQNNGV. CDR3 region: CASSYDRGLSYNSPLHF. The CDR3 DNA is TGTGCCAGCAGCTACGACAGGGGGCTGTCCTATAATTCACCCCTCCACTTT.

This clone came up once. CDR3 residues: CASSRSLAGGEAQYF. The DNA for the CDR3 is TGTGCCAGCTCCCGCTCCCTAGCGGGAGGGGAGGCCCAGTACTTC. This chain connects TRBV18 to TRBJ2-5; 12 bases line up with TRBD2. The CDR3 sequence is 15 residues long. CDR1 is KGHSH and CDR2 is LQKENI in the germline V gene. The V gene end was trimmed by 6 bases and the J gene end by 9 bases; junction bases not matched to a gene: 11. Filled out from reference TRBV18 and TRBJ2-5, the complete variable domain reads NAGVMQNPRHLVRRRGQEARLRCSPMKGHSHVYWYRQLPEEGLKFMVYLQKENIIDESGMPKERFSAEFPKEGPSILRIQQVVRGDSAAYFCASSRSLAGGEAQYFGPGTRLLVL.

The J gene is TRBJ1-5, the V gene TRBV3-1 (or the pseudogene TRBV3-2); D not certain. V was cut by 2 bases and J by 9 bases, with 11 bases left in between. Germline assignment: CDR1 LGHDT and CDR2 YNNKEL (reference sequence). This CDR3 spans 13 amino acids. This CDR3 is CASSQLRGGPQHF. The CDR3 region has the DNA TGTGCCAGCAGCCAACTACGGGGAGGGCCCCAGCATTTT.

The rearrangement uses TRBV30 and TRBJ2-3, with a tentative D call TRBD2 (6 bases). V lost 0 bases and J 0 bases, leaving 7 bases between the germline ends. The CDR3 length is 14 residues. The germline V gene encodes CDR1 GTSNPN and CDR2 SVGIG (reference sequence). The CDR3, as DNA: TGTGCCTGGAGTGTGGGGGGTAGCACAGATACGCAGTATTTT. This gives the protein CAWSVGGSTDTQYF.

This chain links TRBV4-2 with TRBJ1-2, with a possible D match to TRBD1 (5 bases). CDR3 size: 15 residues. V was cut by 5 bases and J by 4 bases, with 17 bases left in between. The germline CDR1 and CDR2 sequences are LGHNA and YNFKEQ. This CDR3 is CASSDNIQEPYGYTF. CDR3 nucleotides: TGTGCCAGCAGCGATAATATACAGGAGCCCTATGGCTACACCTTC.

V is TRBV2 and J is TRBJ2-5; 11 nucleotides agree with TRBD2. The V gene's germline CDR1 is SNHLY and CDR2 FYNNEI. Losses at the gene ends were 5 bases for V and 0 bases for J; bases not matched to a gene: 2. This CDR3 region has 15 residues. The CDR3 DNA follows: TGTGCCAGCAGTCGACTAGCGGGGTACCAAGAGACCCAGTACTTC. This codes for CASSRLAGYQETQYF.

In its sample, this clone was seen a few times. The chain is built from TRBV12-1 and TRBJ1-2; TRBD1 is the table's D call and was not checked against the DNA. TRBV12-1 is reported as a pseudogene. The CDR3 length is 16 residues. Written as DNA, the CDR3 is TGTGCCAGCAGCTTAAGGGACCTAGGGGGCACTACTGGCTACACCTTC. Translated: CASSLRDLGGTTGYTF.

Details on this clone: The junction shows a germline mismatch at one end, possibly a read error. The rearrangement links TRBV27 to TRBJ2-5, with D possibly being TRBD2 (6 bases). This CDR3 comprises 13 residues. From germline, CDR1 is MNHEY and CDR2 SMNVEV (reference sequence). CDR3 loop: CASRKGRQGTQYF. The CDR3 DNA follows: TGTGCCAGCAGGAAAGGGAGGCAAGGGACCCAGTACTTC.

The chain uses TRBV30 and TRBJ1-3; tentative D call: TRBD1 (5 bases). V lost 2 bases and J 2 bases, leaving 10 bases between the germline ends. In germline, CDR1 is GTSNPN, CDR2 SVGIG (reference sequence). CDR3 length: 14 residues. The CDR3 sequence: CAWSNRSPGNTIYF. The CDR3 region has the DNA TGTGCCTGGAGTAACAGGTCCCCTGGAAACACCATATATTTT. Full variable domain (rest looked up from reference TRBV30 and TRBJ1-3): SQTIHQWPATLVQPVGSPLSLECTVEGTSNPNLYWYRQAAGRGLQLLFYSVGIGQISSEVPQNLSASRPQDRQFILSSKKLLLSDSGFYLCAWSNRSPGNTIYFGEGSWLTVV.

This chain connects TRBV4-1 to TRBJ1-4; maybe TRBD1 (6 bases). The V end lost 0 bases, the J end lost 6 bases, and 14 bases lay between the germline ends. The CDR3 consists of 16 residues. Germline V gives CDR1 MGHRA, CDR2 YSYEKL. CDR3 bases: TGCGCCAGCAGCCAAGATCGGCAGGGGTTCTATGAAAAACTGTTTTTT. It specifies CASSQDRQGFYEKLFF.

V gene TRBV28 combines with J gene TRBJ2-7; weak D call: TRBD1 (5 bases). The CDR3 sequence is 14 residues long. Germline CDR1 MDHEN, CDR2 SYDVKM. Trimming pared 7 bases from V and 3 bases from J, leaving 16 bases between. Here the CDR3 reads CASTPRQNIYEQYF. The CDR3 region has the DNA TGTGCCAGCACCCCCCGACAGAATATCTACGAGCAGTACTTC.

The rearrangement uses TRBV19 and TRBJ2-3, with D possibly TRBD2 on 6 matching bases. Between the trimmed V and J ends, which lost 3 bases and 1 base, there was a span of 11 bases. The CDR3 is made up of 15 amino acids. Germline V gives CDR1 LNHDA, CDR2 SQIVND (reference sequence). The CDR3 region has the DNA TGTGCCAGTAGTATGGGGGGAGTACGCACAGATACGCAGTATTTT. Translated, it gives CASSMGGVRTDTQYF.

The rearrangement joins TRBV7-2 to TRBJ2-1, with TRBD2 matching 10 bases. V dropped 3 bases and J dropped 5; count of bases not matched to a gene: 4. CDR3 length: 15 residues. Germline V gene lookup returns CDR1 SGHTA and CDR2 FQGNSA. The CDR3 loop reads CASSLESGGDNEQFF. In nucleotides, the CDR3 is TGTGCCAGCAGCTTGGAGAGCGGGGGGGACAATGAGCAGTTCTTC.

The CDR3 region has the DNA TGTGCCAGCTCACCACGACAGGGTTTCGACACTGAAGCTTTCTTT. This translates into CASSPRQGFDTEAFF. This chain uses TRBV18 with TRBJ1-1; 7 bases match TRBD1. Germline V gene data show CDR1 as KGHSH and CDR2 as LQKENI. The CDR3 covers 15 residues. The junction had 5 bases not matched to a gene; V was cut back by 1 base and J by 3 bases.

This clone came up once. V is TRBV5-5 and J is TRBJ2-5; 11 bases line up with TRBD1. Losses at the gene ends were 4 bases for V and 4 bases for J; bases not matched to a gene: 9. Germline CDR1 is SGHKS and CDR2 is YYEKEE (reference sequence). The CDR3 spans 16 residues. CDR3 in amino acids: CASSRIVGQGVETQYF. The DNA of the CDR3 is TGTGCCAGCAGCCGAATTGTGGGACAGGGGGTAGAGACCCAGTACTTC.

The rearrangement joins TRBV19 to TRBJ2-1; D perhaps matches TRBD1 (7 bases). Germline V gene lookup returns CDR1 LNHDA and CDR2 SQIVND (reference sequence). The CDR3 loop spans 17 amino acids. V was trimmed by 5 bases and J by 8 bases, leaving 25 bases between them. The CDR3 DNA is TGTGCCAGTAGTGATCTTCAGGGGGACTTAATGGTCGATGAGCAGTTCTTC. This encodes CASSDLQGDLMVDEQFF.

This clone showed up just once. The CDR3 nucleotides read TGCGCCAGCAGCTCCGGACAGGCGGGCAATGAAAAACTGTTTTTT. Amino acids: CASSSGQAGNEKLFF. This chain uses TRBV5-1 with TRBJ1-4; the match to TRBD1 covers 7 bases. Per the germline V gene, CDR1 is SGHRS and CDR2 is YFSETQ. This CDR3 has 15 residues. J was trimmed by 5 bases and V by 3 bases; bases with no gene match: 7.

J is TRBJ1-6 and V is TRBV27; TRBD1 matches at 7 bases. Looked up from germline, CDR1 is MNHEY and CDR2 is SMNVEV (reference sequence). V gave up 6 bases and J gave up 9 bases; unmatched junction bases: 8. The CDR3 length is 14 residues. The CDR3 protein is CASRQTGSVSPLHF. For the CDR3, the DNA is TGTGCCAGCAGACAGACAGGGTCAGTTTCACCCCTCCACTTT.

The V and J genes are TRBV2 and TRBJ1-1; D remains unclear. Germline assignment: CDR1 SNHLY and CDR2 FYNNEI. Trimming left V 0 bases short and J 2 bases short, with 10 bases between. The length of the CDR3 is 15 residues. CDR3 amino acids: CASSEARASNTEAFF. The CDR3 coding sequence is TGTGCCAGCAGTGAAGCGCGGGCGAGTAACACTGAAGCTTTCTTT. The variable domain in full, with the rest retrieved from reference TRBV2 and TRBJ1-1, is EPEVTQTPSHQVTQMGQEVILRCVPISNHLYFYWYRQILGQKVEFLVSFYNNEISEKSEIFDDQFSVERPDGSNFTLKIRSTKLEDSAMYFCASSEARASNTEAFFGQGTRLTVV.

The chain uses TRBV19 and TRBJ2-7; 9 nucleotides match TRBD1. The junction had 10 bases not matched to a gene; V was cut back by 7 bases and J by 3 bases. This CDR3 comprises 15 residues. CDR1 is LNHDA, CDR2 SQIVND, per germline (reference sequence). As DNA, the CDR3 is TGTGCCAGTAAGAGAGGGACAGGGAAAGACTACGAGCAGTACTTC. Amino acids: CASKRGTGKDYEQYF. The full variable domain, completed using reference TRBV19 and TRBJ2-7, is DGGITQSPKYLFRKEGQNVTLSCEQNLNHDAMYWYRQDPGQGLRLIYYSQIVNDFQKGDIAEGYSVSREKKESFPLTVTSAQKNPTAFYLCASKRGTGKDYEQYFGPGTRLTVT.

J is TRBJ2-1 and V is TRBV12-3 or TRBV12-4; D uncertain. Between the trimmed V and J ends, which lost 8 bases and 7 bases, there was a span of 6 bases. CDR3 length equals 10 residues. CDR3 in DNA: TGTGCCAGCGAGTCTAATGAGCAGTTCTTC. Protein product: CASESNEQFF.

The chain combines TRBV5-8 with TRBJ2-7; 7 bases align to TRBD1. Germline V gene data show CDR1 as SGHTS and CDR2 as YDEGEE. The CDR3 spans 15 residues. The junction had 12 bases not matched to a gene; V was cut back by 4 bases and J by 5 bases. The CDR3 loop is CASSVNRQGSDEQYF. The CDR3 DNA follows: TGTGCCAGCAGCGTGAACCGACAGGGATCTGACGAGCAGTACTTC. The whole variable domain, remainder taken from reference TRBV5-8 and TRBJ2-7, is EAGVTQSPTHLIKTRGQQATLRCSPISGHTSVYWYQQALGLGLQFLLWYDEGEERNRGNFPPRFSGRQFPNYSSELNVNALELEDSALYLCASSVNRQGSDEQYFGPGTRLTVT.